The 13 T cell receptor beta chains listed next were all sequenced from one sample in a study of cytomegalovirus exposure and HLA in healthy donors. In the PCR, 60 Vbeta and 13 Jbeta primers were used. TCRdb keeps only in-frame clones here, not all; method: immunoSEQ multiplex PCR. The table shows about 130,000 clones, with about two thirds occurring only once. The specimen was PBMCs. All receptors come from a human donor in good health.

This clone was observed a single time. The V gene is TRBV28, the J gene TRBJ1-6, with 7 positions matching TRBD1. Germline V gene data show CDR1 as MDHEN and CDR2 as SYDVKM. The CDR3 contains 14 residues. Unmatched junction bases numbered 4, after V lost 6 bases and J lost 5 bases. CDR3 residues: CASSTDRDNSPLHF. CDR3 coding DNA: TGTGCCAGCAGCACAGACAGGGATAATTCACCCCTCCACTTT.

This clone has a handful of counts. V usage is TRBV29-1 and J usage is TRBJ1-2; weak D call: TRBD1 (6 bases). V shed 5 bases and J shed 3 bases, with 13 bases lying between them. The germline V gene has CDR1 SQVTM and CDR2 ANQGSEA. This CDR3 region has 13 residues. The CDR3 coding sequence is TGCAGCGTTTCCAGGGGAGGGGACTATGGCTACACCTTC. Residues: CSVSRGGDYGYTF.

This clone turned up a few times. The rearrangement links TRBV5-1 to TRBJ1-3; maybe TRBD1 (6 bases). Germline V CDR1 and CDR2: SGHRS, YFSETQ. The CDR3 totals 15 residues. Trimming removed 4 bases from V and 0 bases from J, with 11 bases in between. The CDR3 nucleotides are TGCGCCAGCAGCCCGACAGGACCCTCTGGAAACACCATATATTTT. It encodes CASSPTGPSGNTIYF. The variable domain in full, completed from reference TRBV5-1 and TRBJ1-3, reads KAGVTQTPRYLIKTRGQQVTLSCSPISGHRSVSWYQQTPGQGLQFLFEYFSETQRNKGNFPGRFSGRQFSNSRSEMNVSTLELGDSALYLCASSPTGPSGNTIYFGEGSWLTVV.

This clone was counted once. The gene calls are TRBV5-1 and TRBJ1-1; unclear D gene. With 4 bases removed from V and 5 bases from J, the gap between germline ends came to 15 bases. Germline CDR1 is SGHRS and CDR2 is YFSETQ. The CDR3 extends over 14 amino acids. In DNA form, the CDR3 reads TGCGCCAGCAGCGATTGGAGAACAAATACTGAAGCTTTCTTT. Protein: CASSDWRTNTEAFF. Drawing the rest from reference TRBV5-1 and TRBJ1-1, the complete variable domain is KAGVTQTPRYLIKTRGQQVTLSCSPISGHRSVSWYQQTPGQGLQFLFEYFSETQRNKGNFPGRFSGRQFSNSRSEMNVSTLELGDSALYLCASSDWRTNTEAFFGQGTRLTVV.

The rearrangement uses TRBV5-6 and TRBJ2-3, with 11 bases matching TRBD2. CDR1 and CDR2 (germline): SGHDT, YYEEEE. The CDR3 covers 15 residues. The V gene end was trimmed by 3 bases and the J gene end by 2 bases; junction bases not matched to a gene: 2. This CDR3 reads CASSYSGGATDTQYF. CDR3 DNA: TGTGCCAGCAGCTATAGCGGGGGGGCCACAGATACGCAGTATTTT.

The chain combines TRBV5-1 with TRBJ1-1, with a tentative D call TRBD1 (5 bases). The V end lost 1 base, the J end lost 4 bases, and 11 bases lay between the germline ends. The CDR3 runs to 14 residues. Germline loops: CDR1 SGHRS, CDR2 YFSETQ. This chain's CDR3 is CASSLSGRGTEAFF. The CDR3 DNA sequence: TGCGCCAGCAGCTTGTCAGGGCGGGGCACTGAAGCTTTCTTT.

The gene calls are TRBV2 and TRBJ2-1; D gene ambiguous. This CDR3 has 16 amino acids. V was shortened by 1 base and J by 4 bases, with 14 bases between the two germline ends. CDR1 and CDR2 (germline): SNHLY, FYNNEI. This CDR3 reads CASSEVGLFQYNEQFF. The CDR3 DNA sequence: TGTGCCAGCAGTGAAGTCGGTCTTTTTCAATACAATGAGCAGTTCTTC.

The chain is built from TRBV6-5 and TRBJ2-7; D may be TRBD2 (6 bases). This CDR3 region has 16 residues. Germline loops: CDR1 MNHEY, CDR2 SVGAGI. V lost 0 bases to trimming and J lost 6 bases, with 18 bases between them. CDR3 in amino acids: CASSYSGAGGLTEQYF. In DNA form, the CDR3 reads TGTGCCAGCAGTTACTCCGGCGCCGGGGGTCTCACCGAGCAGTACTTC.

J is TRBJ2-2 and V is TRBV5-1; 8 bases fit TRBD2. The germline CDR1 and CDR2 sequences are SGHRS and YFSETQ. V lost 2 bases to trimming and J lost 5 bases; unmatched junction nucleotides: 8. The CDR3 runs 16 residues. CDR3 sequence (DNA): TGCGCCAGCAGCTTCACCAGACTAGCGATGACCGGGGAGCTGTTTTTT. This gives the protein CASSFTRLAMTGELFF.

The chain carries TRBV6-5 and TRBJ1-6; possible D gene TRBD1, 5 bases. Germline V gene lookup returns CDR1 MNHEY and CDR2 SVGAGI. The CDR3 has 14 residues. The V end was cut by 8 bases, the J end by 7 bases, with 15 bases between. Here the CDR3 DNA reads TGTGCCAGCTCCATGCAGGGTTACAATTCACCCCTCCACTTT. It codes for CASSMQGYNSPLHF.

This chain links TRBV9 with TRBJ2-7, with 11 bases that match TRBD2. This CDR3 region has 16 residues. V lost 0 bases and J lost 4; bases outside the gene matches: 6. Germline V gene lookup returns CDR1 SGDLS and CDR2 YYNGEE. CDR3 protein: CASSVAASGRRYEQYF. In DNA form, the CDR3 reads TGTGCCAGCAGCGTAGCTGCTAGCGGGAGGAGGTACGAGCAGTACTTC.

This rearrangement joins TRBV30 to TRBJ2-3; 9 bases match TRBD2. Germline V CDR1 and CDR2: GTSNPN, SVGIG (reference sequence). The length of the CDR3 is 15 residues. Unmatched junction bases numbered 8, after V lost 4 bases and J lost 3 bases. The CDR3 region has the DNA TGTGCCTGGACCCCCGGGGCGGGGGGGACAGATACGCAGTATTTT. Residues: CAWTPGAGGTDTQYF.

The CDR3 nucleotides are TGTGCCAGCAGGGAGGACAGCCATGGGGAGCAGTACTTC. Its protein is CASREDSHGEQYF. The chain carries TRBV6-5 and TRBJ2-7, with D possibly being TRBD1 (6 bases). The CDR3 loop spans 13 amino acids. Germline V CDR1 and CDR2: MNHEY, SVGAGI. The germline V and J ends were trimmed by 6 bases and 7 bases, with 16 bases remaining between them.